This is a list of T cell receptor beta chains from one sample in a study of lymphopenia after photon versus proton radiotherapy. Profiled with immunoSEQ multiplex PCR; TCRdb holds only in-frame clones, not every one. The data show 50,000 to 60,000 clones, about 92% seen once. This material consisted of peripheral blood, taken from a patient treated with photon-based radiotherapy. All receptors derive from a woman aged 35 to 49 with cholangiocarcinoma. CDR3s include the opening cysteine and the closing phenylalanine or tryptophan. Each record gives: J gene, V gene, CDR3 protein.

TRBJ2-7,TRBV10-3,CAISDPGIYEQYF
TRBJ1-4,TRBV19,CASSIDLQSGKATNEKLFF
TRBJ1-3,TRBV6-5,CASSYLQGNTIYF
TRBJ1-1,TRBV20-1,CSAWIGSEAFF
TRBJ1-1,TRBV28,CASSLSIGLSRVNTEAFF
TRBJ1-1,TRBV7-9,CASSPFGGLNTEAFF
TRBJ1-5,TRBV30,CAWSQGQSGSQPQHF
TRBJ2-5,TRBV4-1,CASSQGLAGDRVETQYF
TRBJ1-4,TRBV7-6,CASSQGDRPNEKLFF
TRBJ2-5,TRBV7-9,CASSLARSATQETQYF
TRBJ2-5,TRBV4-1,CASSPLPGTLGGTQYF
TRBJ2-7,TRBV7-8,CASSLPTGGGYEQYF
TRBJ1-2,TRBV30,CAWNVVGTYGYTF
TRBJ2-2,TRBV30,CAWIQAEIGELFF
TRBJ2-3,TRBV5-4,CASSPGLAGGLVDTQYF
TRBJ1-1,TRBV7-8,CASSLQQGRAFF
TRBJ1-5,TRBV6-1,CASSQRKGYNQPQHF
TRBJ1-1,TRBV6-5,CASSAGSNTEAFF
TRBJ1-2,TRBV6-6,CASSPPGQELGYTF
TRBJ2-7,TRBV5-1,CASSSTGVNSYEQYF
TRBJ2-7,TRBV5-4,CASSLGGSEQYF
TRBJ2-7,TRBV9,CASSVGRGFEQYF
TRBJ2-7,TRBV28,CASSLGGGGSYEQYF
TRBJ2-5,TRBV30,CAWSPGTSTQETQYF
TRBJ1-6,TRBV19,CASSADRWDSPLHF
TRBJ2-5,TRBV28,CASSPIGGRNQETQYF
TRBJ1-6,TRBV5-4,CASSSGRMRDSLSPLHF
TRBJ2-7,TRBV18,CASSLRDSNYEQYF
TRBJ2-7,TRBV12-5,CASGLVRWGAEYEQYF
TRBJ2-3,TRBV25-1,CASSESRSGLTDTQYF
TRBJ1-5,TRBV5-1,CASSLGQVNQPQHF
TRBJ2-2,TRBV7-9,CASRSPFRRSNTGELFF
TRBJ2-1,TRBV5-1,CASSPLGEEGIRSYNEQFF
TRBJ1-1,TRBV19,CASTGGSATRMNTEAFF
TRBJ2-3,TRBV7-2,CASSDAGAYTDTQYF